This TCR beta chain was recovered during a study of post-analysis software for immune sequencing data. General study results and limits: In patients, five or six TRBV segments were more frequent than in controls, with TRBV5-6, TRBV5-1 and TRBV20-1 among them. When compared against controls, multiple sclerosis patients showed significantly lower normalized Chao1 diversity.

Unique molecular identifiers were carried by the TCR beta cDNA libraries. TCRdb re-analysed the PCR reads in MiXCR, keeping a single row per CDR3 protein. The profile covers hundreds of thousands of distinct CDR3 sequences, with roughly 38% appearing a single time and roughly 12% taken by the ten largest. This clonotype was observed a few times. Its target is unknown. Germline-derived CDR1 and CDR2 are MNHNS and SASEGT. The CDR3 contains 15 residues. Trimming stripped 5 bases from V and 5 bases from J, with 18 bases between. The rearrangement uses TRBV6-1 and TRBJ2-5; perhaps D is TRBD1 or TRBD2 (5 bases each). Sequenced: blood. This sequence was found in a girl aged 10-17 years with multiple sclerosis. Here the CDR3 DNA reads TGTGCCAGCAGTCCCCGGGACCAGTGGGGGGAGACCCAGTACTTC. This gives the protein CASSPRDQWGETQYF.